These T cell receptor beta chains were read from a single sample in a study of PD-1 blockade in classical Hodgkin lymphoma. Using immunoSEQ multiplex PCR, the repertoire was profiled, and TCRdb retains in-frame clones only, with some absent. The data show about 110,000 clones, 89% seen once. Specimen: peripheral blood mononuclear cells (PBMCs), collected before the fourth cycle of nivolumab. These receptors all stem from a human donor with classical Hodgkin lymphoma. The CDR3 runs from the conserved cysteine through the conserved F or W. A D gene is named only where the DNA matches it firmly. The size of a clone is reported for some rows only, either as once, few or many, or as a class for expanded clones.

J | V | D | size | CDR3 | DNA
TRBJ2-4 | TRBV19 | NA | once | CASSNSGHPTKNIQYF | TGTGCCAGTAGCAATTCGGGACACCCGACCAAAAACATTCAGTACTTC
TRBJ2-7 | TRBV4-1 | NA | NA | CASSQAIREDEQYF | TGCGCCAGCAGCCAAGCCATAAGGGAGGACGAGCAGTACTTC
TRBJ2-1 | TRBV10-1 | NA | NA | CASSEYREQFF | TGCGCCAGCAGTGAATACAGAGAGCAGTTCTTC
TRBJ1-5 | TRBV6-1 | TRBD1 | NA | CASSEFPGQGNQPQHF | TGTGCCAGCAGCGAATTTCCGGGACAGGGTAATCAGCCCCAGCATTTT
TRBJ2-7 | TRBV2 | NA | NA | CASTTGRPYEQYF | TGTGCCAGCACCACGGGAAGGCCCTACGAGCAGTACTTC
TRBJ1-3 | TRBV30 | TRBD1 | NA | CACDRGLPGNTIYF | TGTGCCTGCGACAGGGGCCTCCCTGGAAACACCATATATTTT
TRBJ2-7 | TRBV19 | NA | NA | CASSPQGGSAGLSYEQYF | TGTGCCAGTAGCCCCCAGGGGGGATCGGCGGGACTCTCCTACGAGCAGTACTTC
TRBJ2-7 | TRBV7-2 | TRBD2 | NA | CASSLASGSYEQYF | TGTGCCAGCAGCTTGGCTAGCGGGAGCTACGAGCAGTACTTC
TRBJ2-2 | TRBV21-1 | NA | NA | CASSKDPSLNGELFF | TGTGCCAGCAGCAAAGATCCTAGTCTTAACGGGGAGCTGTTTTTT
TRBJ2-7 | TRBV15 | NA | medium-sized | CATSSELGGHEQYF | TGTGCCACCAGCAGTGAACTGGGAGGCCACGAGCAGTACTTC
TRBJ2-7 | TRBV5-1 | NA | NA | CASIVLDRPCSYEQYF | TGCGCCAGCATCGTACTGGACAGACCTTGCTCCTACGAGCAGTACTTC
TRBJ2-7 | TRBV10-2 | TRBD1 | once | CASSESSTGSYF | TGCGCCAGCAGTGAGTCCTCGACAGGGTCGTACTTC
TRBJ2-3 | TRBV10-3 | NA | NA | CAISQSSGVSTDTQYF | TGTGCCATCAGTCAATCCTCAGGGGTTAGCACAGATACGCAGTATTTT
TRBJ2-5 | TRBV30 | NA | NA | CAWSVLILGQTWGETQYF | TGTGCCTGGAGTGTACTAATACTGGGACAAACCTGGGGGGAGACCCAGTACTTC
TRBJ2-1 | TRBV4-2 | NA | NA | CASSRPSGQGGNEQFF | TGTGCCAGCAGCCGCCCAAGCGGGCAGGGTGGCAATGAGCAGTTCTTC
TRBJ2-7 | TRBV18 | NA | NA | CASSPGVRRSYEQYF | TGTGCCAGCTCACCCGGGGTAAGAAGGTCCTACGAGCAGTACTTC
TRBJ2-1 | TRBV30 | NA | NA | CAGRRNEQFF | TGTGCCGGTCGACGGAATGAGCAGTTCTTC
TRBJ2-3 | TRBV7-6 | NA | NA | CASSPQRTDTQYF | TGTGCCAGCAGCCCCCAACGCACAGATACGCAGTATTTT
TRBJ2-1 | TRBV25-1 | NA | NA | CASSEFRASVGEQFF | TGTGCCAGCAGTGAATTTCGGGCTAGCGTTGGAGAGCAGTTCTTC
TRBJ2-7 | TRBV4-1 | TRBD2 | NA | CASSQGLAEIYEQYF | TGCGCCAGCAGCCAAGGACTAGCGGAGATCTACGAGCAGTACTTC
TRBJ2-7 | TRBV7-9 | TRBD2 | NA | CASTWSGRAYEQYF | TGTGCCAGCACCTGGTCAGGGAGGGCCTACGAGCAGTACTTC
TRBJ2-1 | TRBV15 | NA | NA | CATLQSSYNEQFF | TGTGCCACCTTACAGAGCTCCTACAATGAGCAGTTCTTC
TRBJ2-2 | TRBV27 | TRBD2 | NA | CASPPLTSGRGDTGELFF | TGTGCCAGCCCCCCTCTGACTAGCGGGAGGGGAGACACCGGGGAGCTGTTTTTT
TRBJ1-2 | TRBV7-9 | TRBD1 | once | CASDFSLGTGAYGYTF | TGTGCCAGCGACTTTTCTCTCGGGACAGGGGCCTATGGCTACACCTTC
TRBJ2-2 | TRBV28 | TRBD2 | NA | CASSSRGRGYTGELFF | TGTGCCAGCAGTTCCCGGGGGAGGGGTTACACCGGGGAGCTGTTTTTT
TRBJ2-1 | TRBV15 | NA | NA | CATSRVRGTNEQFF | TGTGCCACCAGCAGAGTCAGGGGAACCAATGAGCAGTTCTTC
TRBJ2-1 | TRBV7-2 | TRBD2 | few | CASSLTSGKYNEQFF | TGTGCCAGCAGCTTAACCAGCGGGAAATACAATGAGCAGTTCTTC
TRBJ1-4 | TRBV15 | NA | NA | CATSRPRRSTNEKLFF | TGTGCCACCAGCAGACCCCGGAGGTCGACTAATGAAAAACTGTTTTTT
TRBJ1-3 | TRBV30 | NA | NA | CAWSPRVSSPGNTIYF | TGTGCCTGGAGTCCCCGGGTCTCGAGTCCTGGAAACACCATATATTTT
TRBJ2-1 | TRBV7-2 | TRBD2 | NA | CASSLVTSGRRSSYNEQFF | TGTGCCAGCAGCTTAGTTACTAGCGGGAGGCGTAGCTCCTACAATGAGCAGTTCTTC
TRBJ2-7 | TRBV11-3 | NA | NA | CASSKTTGSYEQYF | TGTGCCAGCAGCAAAACGACAGGCTCCTACGAGCAGTACTTC
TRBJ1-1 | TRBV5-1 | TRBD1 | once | CASSVGGPLNTEAFF | TGCGCCAGCAGCGTAGGGGGCCCCCTTAACACTGAAGCTTTCTTT
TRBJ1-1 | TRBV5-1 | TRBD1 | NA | CASSGQGAGTEAFF | TGCGCCAGCAGTGGACAGGGGGCAGGGACTGAAGCTTTCTTT
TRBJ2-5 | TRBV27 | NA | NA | CASSLSGLETQYF | TGTGCCAGCAGTTTATCGGGGCTGGAGACCCAGTACTTC
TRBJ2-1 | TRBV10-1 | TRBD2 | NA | CASSESGGLAGVEQFF | TGCGCCAGCAGTGAGTCGGGTGGGCTAGCGGGAGTTGAGCAGTTCTTC
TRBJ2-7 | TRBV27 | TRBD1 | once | CASSLSMDRTLEQYF | TGTGCCAGCAGTTTATCGATGGACAGGACCCTCGAGCAGTACTTC
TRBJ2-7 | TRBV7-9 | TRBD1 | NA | CASSWGQESQYF | TGTGCCAGCAGCTGGGGACAGGAGTCGCAGTACTTC
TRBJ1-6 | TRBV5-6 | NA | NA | CASSLGTLNNSPLHF | TGTGCCAGCAGCTTGGGCACTTTAAATAATTCACCCCTCCACTTT
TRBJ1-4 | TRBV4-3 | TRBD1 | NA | CASSQDPASGDRDEKLFF | TGCGCCAGCAGCCAAGATCCAGCATCCGGTGACAGGGATGAAAAACTGTTTTTT
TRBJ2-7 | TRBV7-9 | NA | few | CASSSRSYEQYF | TGTGCCAGCAGCTCCCGAAGTTACGAGCAGTACTTC
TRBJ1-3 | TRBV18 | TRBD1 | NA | CASSRDRRPGNTIYF | TGTGCCAGCTCGCGGGACAGAAGACCTGGAAACACCATATATTTT
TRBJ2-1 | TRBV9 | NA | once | CASSERDYNEQFF | TGTGCCAGCAGCGAGAGGGACTACAATGAGCAGTTCTTC
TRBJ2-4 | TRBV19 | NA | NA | CASSNPPAAIAKNIQYF | TGTGCCAGTAGTAACCCTCCGGCGGCGATTGCCAAAAACATTCAGTACTTC
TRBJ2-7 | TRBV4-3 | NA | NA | CASSQDLTLYEQYF | TGCGCCAGCAGCCAAGATTTGACATTATACGAGCAGTACTTC
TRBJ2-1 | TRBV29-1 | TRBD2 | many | CSARGLAGEEQFF | TGCAGCGCTCGGGGGCTAGCGGGAGAAGAGCAGTTCTTC
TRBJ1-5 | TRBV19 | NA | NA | CASSPNRDRDQPQHF | TGTGCCAGTAGTCCTAATAGGGACCGCGATCAGCCCCAGCATTTT
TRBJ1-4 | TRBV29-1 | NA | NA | CSVLPTGRNEKLFF | TGCAGCGTCCTACCGACAGGTCGTAATGAAAAACTGTTTTTT